One TCR beta chain is described in this entry. Germline V gene lookup returns CDR1 SGHAT and CDR2 FQNNGV. V lost 5 bases, J lost 0 bases, and 14 bases lay in between. The CDR3 length is 15 residues. This entry comes from a study of blood T cell repertoires in COVID-19. Study-level information: The United States, Italy and Spain were the sources of the acute and convalescent COVID-19 samples.

Participants came from some 23 US areas, aged about 18 to 95 years. Donors were grouped by their self-reported clinical history. TCRdb's copy holds only in-frame clones and misses some; the assay was immunoSEQ multiplex PCR. The repertoire has about 270,000 clones, about 85% of them found once; the top ten carry 2.5% to 3.5%. This sequence joins TRBV11-2 and TRBJ2-7; D remains unclear. Sequencing was done on a sample of PBMCs or T cells enriched from blood (not recorded which). This TCR derives from a woman aged 45-59 years who had recovered from COVID-19. CDR3 coding DNA: TGTGCCAGCAGCCACGGTGGCGGTAACTCCTACGAGCAGTACTTC. This gives the protein CASSHGGGNSYEQYF.